The T cell receptor (beta chain) under discussion was sequenced for a study of T cell repertoires in cytomegalovirus infection. Study background: Indications came from public TCR beta signatures; they pointed to CMV infection and to a matching HLA type. General study findings and limits: HLA-C-restricted CMV clonotypes gave the most frequent clonotype in two of eight donors.

TCRdb itself ran the reads through MiXCR, one entry per CDR3 protein. This table has 200,000 to 300,000 distinct CDR3 sequences, over 9% appearing once. The CDR3 length is 15 residues. V was pared by 0 bases and J by 8 bases, with 8 bases of the junction left unmatched. Germline V gene lookup returns CDR1 SGDLS and CDR2 YYNGEE. This clonotype has more than one count but fewer than ten. What it binds is unknown. The rearrangement uses TRBV9 and TRBJ2-1; 7 bases align to TRBD2. The receptor was derived from a human donor in good health (CMV status not recorded). Some clones in this sample may be carry-over from other donors' samples. The source material was PBMCs. The CDR3 sequence is CASSVGGAGRDEQFF. DNA of the CDR3: TGTGCCAGCAGCGTAGGGGGAGCGGGAAGGGATGAGCAGTTCTTC.